This T cell receptor beta chain was obtained from a study of cytomegalovirus exposure and HLA in healthy donors. Whole-study results and caveats: Relative to equally common others, HLA-associated TCR beta chains showed greater clonal expansion in a later analysis.

In the PCR, 60 Vbeta and 13 Jbeta primers were used. The method was immunoSEQ multiplex PCR; TCRdb's version includes in-frame clones alone and lacks a portion of them. The data hold 90,000 to 120,000 clones, with roughly 75% observed a single time. On this clone: No antigen is known for it.

The CDR3 loop spans 14 amino acids. Trimming removed 4 bases from V and 5 bases from J; junction bases left unmatched: 6. CDR1 is MNHEY, CDR2 SVGAGI, per germline. This rearrangement joins TRBV6-5 to TRBJ2-3, with 7 bases identical to TRBD2. The sequencing input was PBMCs. The sequence was obtained from a woman between 40 and 50 years old in good health and CMV-seronegative. This chain's CDR3 is CASSFGRLGDTQYF. The CDR3 DNA is TGTGCCAGCAGTTTCGGGAGGTTAGGAGATACGCAGTATTTT.